This T cell receptor (beta chain) was found in a study of cytomegalovirus exposure and HLA in healthy donors. Germline V gives CDR1 SGHTA, CDR2 FQGTGA. The V end lost 5 bases, the J end lost 1 base, and 14 bases lay between the germline ends. This CDR3 has 15 residues. Assay: immunoSEQ multiplex PCR; the TCRdb copy retains only in-frame clones and omits some. The repertoire has around 60,000 clones, 90% to 97% of them found once; the top ten carry more than 0.9%. This clonotype was sampled from a woman younger than 35 in good health and CMV-seronegative. What was sequenced was PBMCs. The chain links TRBV7-3 to TRBJ2-5; no firm D call. CDR3 sequence reads: CASSPTNGVQETQYF. As DNA, the CDR3 is TGTGCCAGCAGCCCCACTAACGGAGTCCAAGAGACCCAGTACTTC.